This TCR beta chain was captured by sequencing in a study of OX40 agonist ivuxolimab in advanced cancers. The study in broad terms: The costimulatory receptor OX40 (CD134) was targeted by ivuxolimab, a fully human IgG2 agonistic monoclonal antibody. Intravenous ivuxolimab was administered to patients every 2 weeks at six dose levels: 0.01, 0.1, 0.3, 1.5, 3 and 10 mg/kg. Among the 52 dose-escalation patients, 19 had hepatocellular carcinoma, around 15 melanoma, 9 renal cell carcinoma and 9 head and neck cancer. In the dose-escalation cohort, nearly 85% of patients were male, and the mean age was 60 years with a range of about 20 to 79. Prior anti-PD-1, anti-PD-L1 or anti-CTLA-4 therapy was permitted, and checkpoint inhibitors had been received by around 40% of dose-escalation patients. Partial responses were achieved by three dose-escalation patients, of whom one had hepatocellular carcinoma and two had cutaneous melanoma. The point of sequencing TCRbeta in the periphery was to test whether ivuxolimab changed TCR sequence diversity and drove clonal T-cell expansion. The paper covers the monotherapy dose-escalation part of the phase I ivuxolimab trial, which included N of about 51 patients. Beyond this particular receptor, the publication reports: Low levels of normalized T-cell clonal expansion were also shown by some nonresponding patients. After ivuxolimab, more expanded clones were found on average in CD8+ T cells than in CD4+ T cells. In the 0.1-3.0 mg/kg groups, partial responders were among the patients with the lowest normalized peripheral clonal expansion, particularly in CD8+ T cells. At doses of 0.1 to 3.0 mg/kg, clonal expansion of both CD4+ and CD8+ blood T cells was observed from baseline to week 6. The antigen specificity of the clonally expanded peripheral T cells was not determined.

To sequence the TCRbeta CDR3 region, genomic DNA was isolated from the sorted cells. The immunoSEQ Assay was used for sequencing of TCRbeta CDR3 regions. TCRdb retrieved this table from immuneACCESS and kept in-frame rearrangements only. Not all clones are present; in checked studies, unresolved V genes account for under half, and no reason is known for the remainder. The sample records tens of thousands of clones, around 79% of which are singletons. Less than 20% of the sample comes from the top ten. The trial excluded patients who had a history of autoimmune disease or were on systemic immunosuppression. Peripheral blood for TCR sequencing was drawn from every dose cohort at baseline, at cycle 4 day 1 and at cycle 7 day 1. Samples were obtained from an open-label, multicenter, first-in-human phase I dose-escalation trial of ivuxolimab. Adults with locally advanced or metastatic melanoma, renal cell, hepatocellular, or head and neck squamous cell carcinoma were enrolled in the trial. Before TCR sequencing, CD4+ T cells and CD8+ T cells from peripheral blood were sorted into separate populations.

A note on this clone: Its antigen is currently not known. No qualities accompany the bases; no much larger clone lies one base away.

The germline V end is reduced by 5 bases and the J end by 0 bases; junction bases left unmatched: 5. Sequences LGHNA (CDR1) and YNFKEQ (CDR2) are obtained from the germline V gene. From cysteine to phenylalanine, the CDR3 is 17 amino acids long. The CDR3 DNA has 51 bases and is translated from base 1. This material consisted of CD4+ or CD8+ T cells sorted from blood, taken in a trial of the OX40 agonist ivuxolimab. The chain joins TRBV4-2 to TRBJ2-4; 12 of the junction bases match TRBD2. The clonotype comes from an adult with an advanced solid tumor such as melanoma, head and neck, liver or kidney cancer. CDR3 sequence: CASSEGTSGLAKNIQYF. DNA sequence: TGTGCCAGCAGCGAGGGGACTAGCGGGTTAGCCAAAAACATTCAGTACTTC.